This record looks at one T cell receptor beta chain sequence and its context. Its antigen has not been determined. The data were obtained in a study of monozygotic twins with inflammatory bowel disease (dated by TCRdb to between 2017 and 2020). With regard to the full study: A total of roughly 28 monozygotic twin pairs were included in the full study, comprising nine German pairs (four IBD-concordant, five IBD-discordant) and 19 IBD-discordant Danish pairs. Each individual had, on average, about 151 000 unique TCRalpha sequences and 181 000 unique TCRbeta sequences available for analysis. The search for disease-associated traits relied mainly on comparing, within discordant pairs, IBD patients with their genetically identical healthy co-twins. What the work shows at the level of the full study, not this receptor alone: No single strong signal or clonotype linked to IBD turned up in the results, so the idea that one exists was not supported. Different T cell subtypes could not be distinguished in the analysis. TCRbeta repertoire diversity, by inverse Simpson index, was decreased in IBD patients compared with their healthy co-twins. Compared with healthy twins, IBD patients shared fewer clonotypes with other individuals, and the difference was most pronounced in patients with signs of disease activity. Because patients received different immunosuppressive treatments, the repertoires may have picked up extra background noise and variability between individuals. No difference in repertoire similarity was observed between concordant and discordant twins, possibly owing to limited statistical power.

The germline V gene sets CDR1 to SGHRS and CDR2 to YFSETQ. From the cysteine through the phenylalanine, the CDR3 covers 14 amino acids. The coding DNA is unavailable. From each donor, an approximately 2.5 ml peripheral blood sample was collected into PAXgene tubes and kept at -80 degrees C. Without any T cell sorting, total RNA was extracted from whole blood using the PAXgene blood miRNA kit on an automated QIAcube. Peripheral blood from monozygotic twin pairs, either concordant or discordant for inflammatory bowel disease, underwent deep TCRalpha and TCRbeta repertoire profiling that used unique molecular barcoding. For every twin pair, smoking habits were documented, and each individual was categorised as a current, former or never smoker. Library method: 5' RACE. Preparation of each TCR library used roughly 3.5 ug of total RNA. cDNA was synthesized with SMARTScribe reverse transcriptase in eight separate reactions per sample. During cDNA synthesis, template switching was used to introduce unique molecular identifiers that contained a 6-nucleotide sample barcode. TCRalpha and TCRbeta cDNA was amplified in two nested PCRs of roughly 17 and 9 cycles, and bead purification was carried out after each PCR. Before amplification, the cDNA was treated with uracil DNA-glycosylase and purified using the QIAquick PCR purification kit. The second PCR added Illumina TruSeq-compatible adapters along with sample-specific barcodes. Library quality and concentration were assessed using TapeStation and Qubit, and 4.5 to 6.5 ng of each library was pooled. Sequencing of pooled libraries was carried out on an Illumina HiSeq2500 single-index Rapid Run using 2 x 100 bp reads and custom sequencing primers. In the original analysis: UMI-based consensus assembly with MiGEC version 1.2.6 was used to correct PCR and sequencing errors. MiXCR version 2.1.1 was used to carry out V(D)J alignment, clonotype assembly and CDR3 extraction. To normalise gene usage, clonotype sharing and MAIT/NKT TCR abundance, the top 1000, 10 000 and 20 000 clonotypes in each sample were analysed. After downsampling to 27 000 UMIs, diversity was calculated as the inverse Simpson index using the vegan R package. Paired Mann-Whitney U tests were applied to discordant twin pairs, and Benjamini-Hochberg correction was used for multiple testing. After the reads were reprocessed by TCRdb, one entry was made per CDR3 protein sequence, with no DNA. The V and J calls were determined by TCRdb, not by the authors. This sample's table has entries for fewer than 350,000 distinct CDR3 sequences. Together, the top ten hold around 2% of the sample.

This sequence uses TRBV5-1 and TRBJ2-7; the TCRdb call, TRBD1, lacks DNA for checking. This receptor was identified in a human donor with ulcerative colitis or Crohn's disease, or a healthy co-twin of an affected twin (not recorded which). The sequencing sample was made of blood. The CDR3 protein sequence reads: CASSSGQGDYEQYF.